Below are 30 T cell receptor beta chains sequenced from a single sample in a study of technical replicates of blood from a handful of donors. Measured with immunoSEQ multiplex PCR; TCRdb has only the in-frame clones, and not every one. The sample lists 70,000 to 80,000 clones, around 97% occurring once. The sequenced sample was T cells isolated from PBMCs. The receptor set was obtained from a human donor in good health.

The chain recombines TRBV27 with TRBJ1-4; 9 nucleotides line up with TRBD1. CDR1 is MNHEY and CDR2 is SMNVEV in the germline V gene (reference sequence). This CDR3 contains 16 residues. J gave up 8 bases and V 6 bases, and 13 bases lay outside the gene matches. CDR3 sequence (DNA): TGTGCCAGCAGGACCCGCGGGACAGGGTGGCGGGAAAAACTGTTTTTT. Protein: CASRTRGTGWREKLFF.

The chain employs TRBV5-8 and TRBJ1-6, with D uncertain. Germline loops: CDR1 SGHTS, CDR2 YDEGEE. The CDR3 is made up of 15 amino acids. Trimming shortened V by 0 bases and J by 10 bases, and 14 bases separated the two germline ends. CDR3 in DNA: TGTGCCAGCAGCTTGGGTGAGGTCCCTGGATCACCCCTCCACTTT. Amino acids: CASSLGEVPGSPLHF.

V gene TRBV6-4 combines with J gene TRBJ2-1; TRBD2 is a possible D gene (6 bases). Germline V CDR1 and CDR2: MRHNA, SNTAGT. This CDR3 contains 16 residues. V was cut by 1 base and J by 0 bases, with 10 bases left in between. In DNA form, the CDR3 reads TGTGCCAGCAGTGACTTTGCGGGGAGCTCCTACAATGAGCAGTTCTTC. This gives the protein CASSDFAGSSYNEQFF.

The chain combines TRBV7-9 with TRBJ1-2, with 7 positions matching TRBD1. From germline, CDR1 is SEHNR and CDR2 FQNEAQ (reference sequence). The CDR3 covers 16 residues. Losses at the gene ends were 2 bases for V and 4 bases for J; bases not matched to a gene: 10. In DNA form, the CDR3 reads TGTGCCAGCAGCTTAAGTGTGGCAGGGGGGTTCTATGGCTACACCTTC. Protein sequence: CASSLSVAGGFYGYTF.

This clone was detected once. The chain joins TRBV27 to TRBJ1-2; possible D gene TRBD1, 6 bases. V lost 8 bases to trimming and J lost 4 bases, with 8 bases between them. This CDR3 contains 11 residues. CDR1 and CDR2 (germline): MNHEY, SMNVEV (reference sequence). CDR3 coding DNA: TGTGCCAGCCGAGGGGGCTATGGCTACACCTTC. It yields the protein CASRGGYGYTF.

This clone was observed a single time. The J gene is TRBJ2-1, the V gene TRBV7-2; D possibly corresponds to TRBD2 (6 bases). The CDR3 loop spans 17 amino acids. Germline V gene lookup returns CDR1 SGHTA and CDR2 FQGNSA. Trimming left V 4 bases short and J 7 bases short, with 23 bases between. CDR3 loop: CASSSPKGGSGHNEQFF. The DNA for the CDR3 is TGTGCCAGCAGCTCACCCAAAGGAGGGAGTGGACATAATGAGCAGTTCTTC.

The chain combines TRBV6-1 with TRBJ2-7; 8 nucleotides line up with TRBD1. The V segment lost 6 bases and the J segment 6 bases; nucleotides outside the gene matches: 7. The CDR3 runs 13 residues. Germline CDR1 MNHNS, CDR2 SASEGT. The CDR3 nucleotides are TGTGCCAGCAGCCCCGGACAGGGTGGCGAGCAGTACTTC. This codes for CASSPGQGGEQYF.

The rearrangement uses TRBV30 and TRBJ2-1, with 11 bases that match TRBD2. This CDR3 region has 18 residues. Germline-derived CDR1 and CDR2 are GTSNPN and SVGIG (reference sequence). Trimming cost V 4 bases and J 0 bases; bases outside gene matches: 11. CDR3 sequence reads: CAWTRLIAGGVSYNEQFF. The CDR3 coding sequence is TGTGCCTGGACAAGACTAATAGCGGGGGGGGTCTCCTACAATGAGCAGTTCTTC. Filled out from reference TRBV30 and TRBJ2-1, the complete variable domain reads SQTIHQWPATLVQPVGSPLSLECTVEGTSNPNLYWYRQAAGRGLQLLFYSVGIGQISSEVPQNLSASRPQDRQFILSSKKLLLSDSGFYLCAWTRLIAGGVSYNEQFFGPGTRLTVL.

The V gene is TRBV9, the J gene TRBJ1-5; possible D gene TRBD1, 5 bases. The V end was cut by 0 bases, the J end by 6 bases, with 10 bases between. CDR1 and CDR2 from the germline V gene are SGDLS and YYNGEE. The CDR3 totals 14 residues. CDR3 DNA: TGTGCCAGCAGCGTAGGGTCAGGGATTCAGCCCCAGCATTTT. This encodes CASSVGSGIQPQHF. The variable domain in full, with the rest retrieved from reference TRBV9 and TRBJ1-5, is DSGVTQTPKHLITATGQRVTLRCSPRSGDLSVYWYQQSLDQGLQFLIQYYNGEERAKGNILERFSAQQFPDLHSELNLSSLELGDSALYFCASSVGSGIQPQHFGDGTRLSIL.

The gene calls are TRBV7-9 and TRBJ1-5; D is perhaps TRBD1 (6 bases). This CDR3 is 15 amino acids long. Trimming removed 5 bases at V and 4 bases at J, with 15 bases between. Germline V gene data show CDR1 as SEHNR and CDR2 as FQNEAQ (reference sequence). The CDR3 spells CASSPTGGANQPQHF. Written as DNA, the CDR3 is TGTGCCAGCAGCCCTACGGGGGGCGCAAATCAGCCCCAGCATTTT.

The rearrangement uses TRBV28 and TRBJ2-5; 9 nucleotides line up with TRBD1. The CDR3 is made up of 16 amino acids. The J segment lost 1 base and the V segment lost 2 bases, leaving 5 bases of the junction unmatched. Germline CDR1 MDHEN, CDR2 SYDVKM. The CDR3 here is CASSLMGDRVQETQYF. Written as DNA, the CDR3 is TGTGCCAGCAGTTTAATGGGGGACAGGGTCCAAGAGACCCAGTACTTC.

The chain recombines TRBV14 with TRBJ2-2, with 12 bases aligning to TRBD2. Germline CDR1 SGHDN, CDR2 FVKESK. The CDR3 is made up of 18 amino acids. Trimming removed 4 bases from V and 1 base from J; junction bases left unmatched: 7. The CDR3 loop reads CASSPRLAGVLNTGELFF. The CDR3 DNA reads TGTGCCAGCAGCCCCCGACTAGCGGGAGTGTTGAACACCGGGGAGCTGTTTTTT.

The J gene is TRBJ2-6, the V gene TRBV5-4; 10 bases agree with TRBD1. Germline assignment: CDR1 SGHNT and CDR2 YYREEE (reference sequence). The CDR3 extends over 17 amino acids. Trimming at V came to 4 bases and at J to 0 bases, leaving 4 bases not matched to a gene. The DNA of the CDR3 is TGTGCCAGCAGCCGGGACAGGGGCTTCTCTGGGGCCAACGTCCTGACTTTC. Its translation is CASSRDRGFSGANVLTF.

The CDR3: CASSFTRGTEAFF. The DNA of the CDR3 is TGTGCCAGCAGTTTTACAAGGGGCACTGAAGCTTTCTTT. This chain joins TRBV6-5 and TRBJ1-1, with D possibly TRBD1 on 5 matching bases. Per the germline V gene, CDR1 is MNHEY and CDR2 is SVGAGI. Trimming took 4 bases from V and 4 from J, leaving 10 bases between them. The CDR3 is 13 residues long.

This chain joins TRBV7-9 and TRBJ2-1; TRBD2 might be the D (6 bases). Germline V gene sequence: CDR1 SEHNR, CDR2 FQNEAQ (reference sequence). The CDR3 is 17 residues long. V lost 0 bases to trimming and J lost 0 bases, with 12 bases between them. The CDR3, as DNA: TGTGCCAGCAGCTTAGCGATAGGAGGGCCCTCCTACAATGAGCAGTTCTTC. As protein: CASSLAIGGPSYNEQFF.

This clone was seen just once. CDR3 bases: TGTGCCAGCAGCTTGGGGGGAGCTTTTAATGAAAAACTGTTTTTT. It codes for CASSLGGAFNEKLFF. The chain links TRBV5-4 to TRBJ1-4; D gene unclear. The CDR3 sequence is 15 residues long. CDR1 is SGHNT, CDR2 YYREEE, per germline (reference sequence). V shed 0 bases and J shed 4 bases, with 10 bases lying between them.

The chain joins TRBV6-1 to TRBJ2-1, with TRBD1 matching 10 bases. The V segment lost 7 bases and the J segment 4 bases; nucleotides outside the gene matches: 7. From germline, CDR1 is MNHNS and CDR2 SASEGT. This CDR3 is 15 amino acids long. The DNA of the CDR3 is TGTGCCAGCATCGGGACAGGGGTGAGGTACAATGAGCAGTTCTTC. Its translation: CASIGTGVRYNEQFF.

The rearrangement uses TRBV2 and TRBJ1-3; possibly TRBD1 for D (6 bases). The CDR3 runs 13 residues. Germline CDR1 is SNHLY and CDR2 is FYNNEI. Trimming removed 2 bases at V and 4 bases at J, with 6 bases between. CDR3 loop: CASSEQGGNTIYF. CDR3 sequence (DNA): TGTGCCAGCAGTGAACAGGGGGGAAACACCATATATTTT.

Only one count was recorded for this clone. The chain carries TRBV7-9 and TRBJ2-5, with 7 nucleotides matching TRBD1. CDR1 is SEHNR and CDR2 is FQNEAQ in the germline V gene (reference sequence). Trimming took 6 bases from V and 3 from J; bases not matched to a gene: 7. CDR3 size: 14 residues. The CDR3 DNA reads TGTGCCAGCAGTTCGACAGGGCTGAAAGAGACCCAGTACTTC. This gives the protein CASSSTGLKETQYF.

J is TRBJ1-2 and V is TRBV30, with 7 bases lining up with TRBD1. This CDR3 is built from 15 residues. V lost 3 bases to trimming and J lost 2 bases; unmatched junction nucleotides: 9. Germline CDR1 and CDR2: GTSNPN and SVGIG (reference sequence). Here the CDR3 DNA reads TGTGCCTGGAGCGGAGGGACAGACAGAAACTATGGCTACACCTTC. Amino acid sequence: CAWSGGTDRNYGYTF.

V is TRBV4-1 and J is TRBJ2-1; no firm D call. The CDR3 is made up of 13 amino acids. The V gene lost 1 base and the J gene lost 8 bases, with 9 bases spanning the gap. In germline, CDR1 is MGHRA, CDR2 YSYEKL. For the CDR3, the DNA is TGCGCCAGCAGCCAAGCCCGCGAGGATGAGCAGTTCTTC. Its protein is CASSQAREDEQFF.

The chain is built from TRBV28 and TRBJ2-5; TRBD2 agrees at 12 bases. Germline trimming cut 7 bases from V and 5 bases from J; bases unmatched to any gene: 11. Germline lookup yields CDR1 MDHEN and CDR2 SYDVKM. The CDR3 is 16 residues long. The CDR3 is CASTPSGRAGLETQYF. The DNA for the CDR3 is TGTGCCAGCACTCCTAGCGGGAGGGCCGGGTTGGAGACCCAGTACTTC. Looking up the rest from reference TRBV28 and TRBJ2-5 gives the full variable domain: DVKVTQSSRYLVKRTGEKVFLECVQDMDHENMFWYRQDPGLGLRLIYFSYDVKMKEKGDIPEGYSVSREKKERFSLILESASTNQTSMYLCASTPSGRAGLETQYFGPGTRLLVL.

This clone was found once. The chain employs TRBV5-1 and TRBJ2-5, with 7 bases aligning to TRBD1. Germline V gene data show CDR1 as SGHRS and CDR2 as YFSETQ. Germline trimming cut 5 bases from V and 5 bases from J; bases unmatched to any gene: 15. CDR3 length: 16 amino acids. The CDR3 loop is CASRPSSRGGPETQYF. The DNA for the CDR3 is TGCGCCAGCAGACCTTCAAGCAGAGGGGGCCCCGAGACCCAGTACTTC.

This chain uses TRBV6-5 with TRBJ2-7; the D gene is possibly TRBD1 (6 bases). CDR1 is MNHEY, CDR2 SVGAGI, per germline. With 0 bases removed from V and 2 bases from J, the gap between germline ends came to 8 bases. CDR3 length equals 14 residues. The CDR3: CASSYSQGTYEQYF. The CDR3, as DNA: TGTGCCAGCAGTTACTCCCAGGGGACCTACGAGCAGTACTTC.

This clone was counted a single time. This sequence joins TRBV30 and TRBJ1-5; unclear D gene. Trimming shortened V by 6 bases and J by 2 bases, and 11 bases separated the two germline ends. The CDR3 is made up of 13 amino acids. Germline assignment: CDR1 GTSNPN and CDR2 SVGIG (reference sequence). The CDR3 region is CACNGRGNQPQHF. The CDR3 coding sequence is TGTGCCTGTAATGGTCGAGGCAATCAGCCCCAGCATTTT.

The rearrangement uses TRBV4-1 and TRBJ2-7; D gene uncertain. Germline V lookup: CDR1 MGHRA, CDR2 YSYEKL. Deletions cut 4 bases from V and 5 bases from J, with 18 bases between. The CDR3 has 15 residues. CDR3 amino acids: CASSPQESTNHEQYF. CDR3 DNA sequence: TGCGCCAGCAGCCCTCAAGAGAGCACTAACCACGAGCAGTACTTC.

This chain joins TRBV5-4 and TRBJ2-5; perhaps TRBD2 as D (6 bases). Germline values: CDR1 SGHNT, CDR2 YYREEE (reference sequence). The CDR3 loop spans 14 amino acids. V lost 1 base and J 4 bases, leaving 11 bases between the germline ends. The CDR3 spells CASSLRQGGETQYF. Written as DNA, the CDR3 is TGTGCCAGCAGCTTGAGGCAGGGAGGAGAGACCCAGTACTTC.

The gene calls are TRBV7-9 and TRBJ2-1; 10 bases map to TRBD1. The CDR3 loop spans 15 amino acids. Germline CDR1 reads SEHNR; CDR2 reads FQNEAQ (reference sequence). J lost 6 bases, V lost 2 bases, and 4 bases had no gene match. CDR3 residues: CASSLIGQGGNEQFF. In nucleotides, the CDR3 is TGTGCCAGCAGCTTAATTGGACAGGGGGGCAATGAGCAGTTCTTC.

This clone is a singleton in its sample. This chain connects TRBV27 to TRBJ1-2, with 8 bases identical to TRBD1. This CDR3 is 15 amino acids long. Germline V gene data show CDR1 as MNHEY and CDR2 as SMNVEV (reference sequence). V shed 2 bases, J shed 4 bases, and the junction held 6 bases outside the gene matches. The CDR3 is CASSLGRTGRYGYTF. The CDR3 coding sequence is TGTGCCAGCAGTTTAGGCAGGACAGGGCGCTATGGCTACACCTTC.

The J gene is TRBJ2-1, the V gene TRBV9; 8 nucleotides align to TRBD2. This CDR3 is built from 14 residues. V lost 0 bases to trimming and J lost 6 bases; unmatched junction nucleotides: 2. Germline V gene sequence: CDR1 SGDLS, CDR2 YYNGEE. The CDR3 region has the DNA TGTGCCAGCAGCGTAGGTGCGGGGGGCAATGAGCAGTTCTTC. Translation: CASSVGAGGNEQFF. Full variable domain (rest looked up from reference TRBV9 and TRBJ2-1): DSGVTQTPKHLITATGQRVTLRCSPRSGDLSVYWYQQSLDQGLQFLIQYYNGEERAKGNILERFSAQQFPDLHSELNLSSLELGDSALYFCASSVGAGGNEQFFGPGTRLTVL.